One T cell receptor (beta chain) is described in this entry. Assay used: immunoSEQ multiplex PCR; TCRdb lists only in-frame clones, some missing. The sample carries some 200,000 clones, around 93% recorded once. This CDR3 spans 13 amino acids. Germline-derived CDR1 and CDR2 are SGHRS and YFSETQ. Trimming cost V 0 bases and J 6 bases, with 9 bases left between them. This sample was taken from a study of control samples from healthy donors and cancer patients. Sequenced: blood. This chain links TRBV5-1 with TRBJ2-5, with D hard to call. This TCR was recovered from a man aged 18 to 29 in good health. The CDR3 region is CASSLEGPQTQYF. The CDR3 region has the DNA TGCGCCAGCAGCTTGGAGGGCCCCCAGACCCAGTACTTC.